The sequence of this T cell receptor (beta chain) was determined in a study of blood T cell repertoires in COVID-19. Study context: Researchers got acute and convalescent COVID-19 samples from the United States, Italy and Spain. Sample material is recorded as cDNA or gDNA derived from T cells, B-cell-depleted T cells, or PBMCs.

Germline V gene sequence: CDR1 SQVTM, CDR2 ANQGSEA. The CDR3 is 13 residues long. V lost 4 bases to trimming and J lost 8 bases, with 17 bases between them. Authors' methods: The authors estimated nucleated cell counts from reference gene primer amplification. TCRdb's copy holds only in-frame clones and misses some; the assay was immunoSEQ multiplex PCR. That table supplies the V and J calls and clone size; D and trimming were determined from the DNA. The table includes over 200,000 clones, under 90% detected once. The specimen was PBMCs or T cells enriched from blood (not recorded which). The rearrangement links TRBV29-1 to TRBJ1-2, with D possibly being TRBD1 (5 bases). The sequence was obtained from a woman under 40 with acute COVID-19. The CDR3, as DNA: TGCAGCGTTGGGTCAGGGTTTATGGAGGGCTACACCTTC. Amino acids: CSVGSGFMEGYTF.